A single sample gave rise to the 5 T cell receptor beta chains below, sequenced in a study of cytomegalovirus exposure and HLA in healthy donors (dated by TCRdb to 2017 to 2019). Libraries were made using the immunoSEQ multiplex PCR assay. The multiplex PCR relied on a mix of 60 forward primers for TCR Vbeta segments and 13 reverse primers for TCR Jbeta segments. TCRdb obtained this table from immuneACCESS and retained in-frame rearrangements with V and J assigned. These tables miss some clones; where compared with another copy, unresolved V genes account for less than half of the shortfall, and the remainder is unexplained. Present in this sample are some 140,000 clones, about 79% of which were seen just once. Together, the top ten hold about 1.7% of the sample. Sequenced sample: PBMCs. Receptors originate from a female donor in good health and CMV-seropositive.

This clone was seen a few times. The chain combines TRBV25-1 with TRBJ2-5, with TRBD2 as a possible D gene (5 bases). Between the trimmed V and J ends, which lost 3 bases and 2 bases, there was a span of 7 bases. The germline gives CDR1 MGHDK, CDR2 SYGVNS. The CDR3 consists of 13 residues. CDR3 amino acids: CASSETIQETQYF. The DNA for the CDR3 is TGTGCCAGCAGTGAGACTATACAAGAGACCCAGTACTTC.

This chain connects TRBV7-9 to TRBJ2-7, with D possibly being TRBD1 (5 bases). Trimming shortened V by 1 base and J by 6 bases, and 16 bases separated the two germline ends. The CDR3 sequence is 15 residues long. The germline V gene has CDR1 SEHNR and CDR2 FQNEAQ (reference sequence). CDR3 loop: CASSLDRKELGEQYF. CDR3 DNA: TGTGCCAGCAGCTTAGACAGGAAGGAGTTAGGCGAGCAGTACTTC.

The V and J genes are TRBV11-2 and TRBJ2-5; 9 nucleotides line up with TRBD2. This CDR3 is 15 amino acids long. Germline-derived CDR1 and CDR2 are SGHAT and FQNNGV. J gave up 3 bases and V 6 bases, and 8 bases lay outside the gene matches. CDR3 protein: CASRAPSGAEETQYF. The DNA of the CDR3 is TGTGCCAGCAGGGCCCCTAGCGGGGCGGAAGAGACCCAGTACTTC.

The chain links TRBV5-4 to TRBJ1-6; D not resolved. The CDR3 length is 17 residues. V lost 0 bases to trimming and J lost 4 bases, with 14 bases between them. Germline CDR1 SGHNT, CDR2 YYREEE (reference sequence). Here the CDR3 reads CASSLAGSTKYNSPLHF. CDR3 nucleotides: TGTGCCAGCAGCTTGGCTGGCAGTACAAAATATAATTCACCCCTCCACTTT.

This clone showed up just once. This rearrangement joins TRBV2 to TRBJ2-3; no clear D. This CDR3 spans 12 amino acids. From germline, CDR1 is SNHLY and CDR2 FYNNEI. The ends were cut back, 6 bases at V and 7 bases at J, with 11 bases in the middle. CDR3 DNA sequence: TGTGCCAGCAGGGAGACTGGAAATACGCAGTATTTT. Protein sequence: CASRETGNTQYF.